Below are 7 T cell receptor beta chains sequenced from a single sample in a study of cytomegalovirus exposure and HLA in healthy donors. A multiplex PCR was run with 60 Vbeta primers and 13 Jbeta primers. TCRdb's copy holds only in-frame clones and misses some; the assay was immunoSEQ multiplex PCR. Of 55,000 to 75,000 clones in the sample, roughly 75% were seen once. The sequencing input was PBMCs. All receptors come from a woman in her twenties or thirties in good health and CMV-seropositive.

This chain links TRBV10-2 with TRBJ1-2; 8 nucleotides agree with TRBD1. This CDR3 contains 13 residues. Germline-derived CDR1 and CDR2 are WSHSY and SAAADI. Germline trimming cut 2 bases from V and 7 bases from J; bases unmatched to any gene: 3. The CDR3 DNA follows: TGCGCCAGCAGTGAGAAAGGACAGGGTGGCTACACCTTC. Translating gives CASSEKGQGGYTF.

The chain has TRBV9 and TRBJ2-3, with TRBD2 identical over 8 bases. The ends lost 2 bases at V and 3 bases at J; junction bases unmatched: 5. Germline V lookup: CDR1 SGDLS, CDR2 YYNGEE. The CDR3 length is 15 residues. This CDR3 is CASSVLGRATDTQYF. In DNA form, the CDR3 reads TGTGCCAGCAGCGTCCTCGGGAGGGCTACAGATACGCAGTATTTT.

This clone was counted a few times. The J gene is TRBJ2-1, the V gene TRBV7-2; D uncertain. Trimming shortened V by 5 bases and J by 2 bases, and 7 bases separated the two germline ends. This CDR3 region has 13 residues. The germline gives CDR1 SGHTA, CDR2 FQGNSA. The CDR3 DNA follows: TGTGCCAGCAGCCCAGGTCCCTACAATGAGCAGTTCTTC. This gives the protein CASSPGPYNEQFF.

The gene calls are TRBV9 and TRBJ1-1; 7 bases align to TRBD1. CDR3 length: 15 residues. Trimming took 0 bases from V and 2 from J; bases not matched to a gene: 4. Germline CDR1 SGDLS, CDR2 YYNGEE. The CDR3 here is CASSVGDSYNTEAFF. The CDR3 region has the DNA TGTGCCAGCAGCGTAGGGGACAGCTACAACACTGAAGCTTTCTTT.

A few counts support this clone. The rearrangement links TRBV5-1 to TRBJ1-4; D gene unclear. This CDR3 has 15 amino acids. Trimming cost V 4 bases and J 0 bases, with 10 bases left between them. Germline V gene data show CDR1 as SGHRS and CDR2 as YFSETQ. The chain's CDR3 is CASSPTPATNEKLFF. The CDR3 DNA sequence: TGCGCCAGCAGCCCCACCCCAGCAACTAATGAAAAACTGTTTTTT.

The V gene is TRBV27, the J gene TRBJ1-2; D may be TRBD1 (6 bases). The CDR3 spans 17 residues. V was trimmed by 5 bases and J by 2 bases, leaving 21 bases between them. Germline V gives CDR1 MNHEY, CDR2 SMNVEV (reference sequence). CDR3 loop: CASSVTGSPRMNYGYTF. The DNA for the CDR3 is TGTGCCAGCAGTGTTACAGGGTCTCCGAGGATGAACTATGGCTACACCTTC.

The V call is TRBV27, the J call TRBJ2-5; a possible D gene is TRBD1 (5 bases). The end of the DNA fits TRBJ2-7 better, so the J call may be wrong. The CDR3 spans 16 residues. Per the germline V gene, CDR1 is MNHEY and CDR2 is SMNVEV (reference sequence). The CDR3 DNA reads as TGTGCCAGCAGTTTGCTGTCGCGATGGGGCCCTTACGAGCAGTACTTC. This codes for CASSLLSRWGPYEQYF.